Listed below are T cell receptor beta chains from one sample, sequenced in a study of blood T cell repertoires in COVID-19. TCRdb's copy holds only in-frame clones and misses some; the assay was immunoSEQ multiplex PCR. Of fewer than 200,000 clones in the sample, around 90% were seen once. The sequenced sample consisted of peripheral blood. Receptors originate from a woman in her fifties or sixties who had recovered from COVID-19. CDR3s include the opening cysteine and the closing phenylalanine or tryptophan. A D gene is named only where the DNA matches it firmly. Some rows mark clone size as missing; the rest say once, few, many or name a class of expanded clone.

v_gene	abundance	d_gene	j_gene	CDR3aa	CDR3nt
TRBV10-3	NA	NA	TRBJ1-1	CAMRQQGNTEAFF	TGTGCCATGAGACAACAGGGAAATACTGAAGCTTTCTTT
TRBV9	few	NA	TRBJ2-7	CASSPTTFSYEQYF	TGTGCCAGCAGCCCCACTACGTTCAGCTACGAGCAGTACTTC
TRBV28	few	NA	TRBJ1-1	CATSNTEAFF	TGTGCCACCTCGAACACTGAAGCTTTCTTT
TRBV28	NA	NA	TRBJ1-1	CASSSWRVTRPTEAFF	TGTGCCAGCAGTTCGTGGCGGGTAACGAGGCCCACTGAAGCTTTCTTT
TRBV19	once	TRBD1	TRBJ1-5	CASSTLGTGRVPGNQPQHF	TGTGCCAGTAGTACCCTCGGGACAGGGCGGGTCCCTGGCAATCAGCCCCAGCATTTT
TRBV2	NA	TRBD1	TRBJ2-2	CASSEMGQYTGELFF	TGTGCCAGCAGTGAAATGGGACAGTACACCGGGGAGCTGTTTTTT
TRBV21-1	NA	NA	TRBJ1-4	CASTEKDRVGATNEKLFF	TGTGCCAGCACCGAAAAGGACAGGGTAGGGGCAACTAATGAAAAACTGTTTTTT
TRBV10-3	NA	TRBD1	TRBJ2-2	CAISEHDRGAGELFF	TGTGCCATCAGTGAACACGACAGGGGTGCCGGGGAGCTGTTTTTT
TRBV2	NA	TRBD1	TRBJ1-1	CASSRDRQTEAFF	TGTGCCAGCAGCCGGGACAGGCAGACTGAAGCTTTCTTT
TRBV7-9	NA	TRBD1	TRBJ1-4	CASSFGQGDSEKLFF	TGTGCCAGCAGCTTCGGACAGGGAGACAGTGAAAAACTGTTTTTT
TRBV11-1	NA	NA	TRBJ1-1	CASSLQGTGTEAFF	TGTGCCAGCAGCTTACAGGGGACCGGCACTGAAGCTTTCTTT
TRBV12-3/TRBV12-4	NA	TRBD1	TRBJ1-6	CASRQGEYSPLHF	TGTGCCAGCAGACAGGGGGAATATTCACCCCTCCACTTT
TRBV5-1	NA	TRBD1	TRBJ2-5	CASSEGTAQETQYF	TGCGCCAGCAGCGAAGGGACAGCCCAAGAGACCCAGTACTTC
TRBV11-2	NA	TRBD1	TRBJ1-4	CASTDRSNEKLFF	TGTGCCAGCACGGACAGGAGTAATGAAAAACTGTTTTTT
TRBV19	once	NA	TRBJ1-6	CASSIETGESPLHF	TGTGCCAGTAGTATAGAAACAGGAGAATCACCCCTCCACTTT
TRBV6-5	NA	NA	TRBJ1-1	CASTTRGLSPTEAFF	TGTGCCAGCACCACCAGGGGCCTTTCCCCCACTGAAGCTTTCTTT
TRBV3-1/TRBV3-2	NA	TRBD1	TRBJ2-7	CASSPWTGFYEQYF	TGTGCCAGCAGCCCCTGGACAGGGTTTTACGAGCAGTACTTC